The next 2 T cell receptor beta chains were all read from a single sample in a study of blood T cell repertoires in COVID-19. Produced via immunoSEQ multiplex PCR; TCRdb's table is partial and in-frame only. The sample has about 50,000 clones; less than 85% are singletons. What was sequenced was peripheral blood. All receptors come from a man aged 70-80 years with active COVID-19.

This chain links TRBV15 with TRBJ2-7, with 10 bases matching TRBD2. The V and J ends lost 1 base and 3 bases, in that order; junction bases with no gene match: 3. The CDR3 sequence is 15 residues long. Germline CDR1 is LNHNV and CDR2 is YYDKDF (reference sequence). The CDR3 coding sequence is TGTGCCACCAGCAGAGGGGCTAGCGGGAGCTACGAGCAGTACTTC. This gives the protein CATSRGASGSYEQYF.

In its sample, this clone was seen once. The J gene is TRBJ2-1, the V gene TRBV27, with 13 bases that match TRBD2. Germline V gives CDR1 MNHEY, CDR2 SMNVEV (reference sequence). The V segment lost 10 bases and the J segment 8 bases; nucleotides outside the gene matches: 5. The CDR3 covers 13 residues. The CDR3 coding sequence is TGTGCCACCCGGACTAGCGGGAGAGATGAGCAGTTCTTC. Translated: CATRTSGRDEQFF.